This T cell receptor beta chain derives from a study of CD8 T cells in ankylosing spondylitis. One entry per CDR3 protein, called by TCRdb with MiXCR from the 5' RACE reads. In the table there are 700,000 to 1,000,000 distinct CDR3 sequences, 12% of which are singletons. Note on this clonotype: Antigen: not known.

CDR1 and CDR2 (germline): SQVTM, ANQGSEA. The CDR3 sequence is 13 residues long. Trimming removed 6 bases from V and 3 bases from J, with 14 bases in between. The study, taken as a whole, reports: A TCR beta motif made of several highly homologous variants seemed typical of ankylosing spondylitis blood. As for the disease-linked clones, they showed a CD8+ phenotype and occurred at relatively low frequencies in peripheral blood.

The chain has TRBV29-1 and TRBJ1-1; no reliable D call. The sequenced sample consisted of blood, either unsorted or a sorted T cell fraction (not recorded which). The sequence was obtained from a male donor with ankylosing spondylitis. The chain's CDR3 is CSVGAGLYTEAFF. The CDR3 DNA follows: TGCAGCGTCGGTGCGGGTCTTTACACTGAAGCTTTCTTT.